These 4 T cell receptor beta chains were all obtained from the same sample, sequenced in a study of identical twins. TCRdb re-called the 5' RACE reads with MiXCR, one entry per CDR3 protein. The table has around 280,000 distinct CDR3 sequences, more than 6.5% seen once. These data were likewise used in another study, on yellow fever vaccine responses in identical twins.

Material: memory (CD45RO+) T cells sorted from blood. The receptors shown here come from a woman between 18 and 29 years old in good health.

This clonotype was picked up a small number of times. The V gene is TRBV6-1, the J gene TRBJ1-1; D may be TRBD1 (5 bases). This CDR3 has 15 residues. V was cut by 1 base and J by 6 bases, with 15 bases left in between. Germline-derived CDR1 and CDR2 are MNHNS and SASEGT. CDR3 residues: CASSEGAGLAAEAFF. The CDR3 DNA follows: TGTGCCAGCAGTGAAGGGGCGGGACTGGCGGCTGAAGCTTTCTTT.

In its sample, this clonotype was seen many times. The chain has TRBV10-1 and TRBJ2-1; 7 nucleotides match TRBD2. This CDR3 region has 17 residues. The V and J ends lost 0 bases and 0 bases, in that order; junction bases with no gene match: 5. Germline CDR1 reads WNHNN; CDR2 reads SYGVQD (reference sequence). CDR3 sequence (DNA): TGCGCCAGCAGTGAGTCGAAACGCGGGAGCTCCTACAATGAGCAGTTCTTC. Its translation: CASSESKRGSSYNEQFF.

This clonotype appeared many times. V usage is TRBV11-2 and J usage is TRBJ1-4, with D perhaps TRBD1 (5 bases). The CDR3 sequence is 16 residues long. Per germline, CDR1 SGHAT and CDR2 FQNNGV. Deletions cut 4 bases from V and 6 bases from J, with 18 bases between. CDR3 nucleotides: TGTGCCAGCAGCTCGATGCCGGAGGGACTACATGAAAAACTGTTTTTT. Translated: CASSSMPEGLHEKLFF.

The table lists this clonotype with many counts. The V and J genes are TRBV20-1 and TRBJ2-3; 9 nucleotides line up with TRBD1. Per the germline V gene, CDR1 is DFQATT and CDR2 is SNEGSKA (reference sequence). The CDR3 totals 12 residues. CDR3 loop: CSTGQGQSTQYF. The CDR3 DNA sequence: TGCAGCACGGGACAGGGACAGAGTACGCAGTATTTT.